A single sample gave rise to the 21 T cell receptor beta chains below, sequenced in a study of T cells in localized non-small cell lung cancer. Method: immunoSEQ multiplex PCR; TCRdb's copy keeps in-frame clones and lacks some. Found here are 50,000 to 75,000 clones, around nine tenths of them singletons; the top ten hold approximately 22%. Sequenced here: peripheral blood, sampled before any cancer treatment. The receptors were sampled from a man between 40 and 69 years old with stage I squamous cell lung carcinoma.

The chain joins TRBV10-3 to TRBJ2-3; maybe TRBD2 (5 bases). This CDR3 is 15 amino acids long. The V gene lost 3 bases and the J gene lost 0 bases, with 10 bases spanning the gap. Germline loops: CDR1 ENHRY, CDR2 SYGVKD. CDR3 coding DNA: TGTGCCATCAGTGAAGGACTGTCTAGCACAGATACGCAGTATTTT. It encodes CAISEGLSSTDTQYF.

This chain links TRBV5-4 with TRBJ2-5, with 8 bases fitting TRBD2. The CDR3 contains 15 residues. Germline V gene lookup returns CDR1 SGHNT and CDR2 YYREEE (reference sequence). With V trimmed by 5 bases and J by 5 bases, 11 bases remained unmatched. This CDR3 reads CASRSGTRGDETQYF. For the CDR3, the DNA is TGTGCCAGCAGGTCCGGGACTAGAGGGGATGAGACCCAGTACTTC.

V and J are TRBV28 and TRBJ1-1; D may be TRBD1 (6 bases). V was shortened by 6 bases and J by 5 bases, with 19 bases between the two germline ends. Germline V gives CDR1 MDHEN, CDR2 SYDVKM. The CDR3 loop spans 15 amino acids. DNA of the CDR3: TGTGCCAGCAGCCGCCTCTGGGGGCGCGGAACTGAAGCTTTCTTT. It codes for CASSRLWGRGTEAFF.

This clone has a single count. This rearrangement joins TRBV7-9 to TRBJ2-7, with D perhaps being TRBD1 or TRBD2 (5 bases each). The CDR3 has 14 amino acids. CDR1 and CDR2 (germline): SEHNR, FQNEAQ (reference sequence). Trimming cost V 5 bases and J 3 bases, with 14 bases left between them. CDR3 DNA: TGTGCCAGCAGCCCCGGGACGGCTTACTACGAGCAGTACTTC. Translated: CASSPGTAYYEQYF.

V is TRBV5-4 and J is TRBJ2-1; TRBD2 matches at 7 bases. In germline, CDR1 is SGHNT, CDR2 YYREEE (reference sequence). This CDR3 is built from 17 residues. V gave up 6 bases and J gave up 0 bases; unmatched junction bases: 12. The CDR3 bases are TGTGCCAGCACCCCTAGCGGAATTTCGAGCTCCTACAATGAGCAGTTCTTC. Protein: CASTPSGISSSYNEQFF.

This sequence joins TRBV18 and TRBJ2-2, with a tentative D call TRBD2 (6 bases). Germline values: CDR1 KGHSH, CDR2 LQKENI. The germline V and J ends were trimmed by 3 bases and 1 base, with 9 bases remaining between them. The CDR3 runs 15 residues. The CDR3 coding sequence is TGTGCCAGCTCACCTCGGGGGTTGAACACCGGGGAGCTGTTTTTT. Its protein product is CASSPRGLNTGELFF.

The rearrangement uses TRBV19 and TRBJ1-4, with 7 bases matching TRBD1. CDR3 length: 17 amino acids. Germline loops: CDR1 LNHDA, CDR2 SQIVND (reference sequence). V lost 9 bases, J lost 0 bases, and 13 bases stayed unmatched. CDR3 sequence (DNA): TGTGCCAGCACCCCACAGGGGTTCGGGGCAACTAATGAAAAACTGTTTTTT. Translated, it gives CASTPQGFGATNEKLFF. Together with reference TRBV19 and TRBJ1-4, the CDR3 gives the full variable domain: DGGITQSPKYLFRKEGQNVTLSCEQNLNHDAMYWYRQDPGQGLRLIYYSQIVNDFQKGDIAEGYSVSREKKESFPLTVTSAQKNPTAFYLCASTPQGFGATNEKLFFGSGTQLSVL.

In its sample, this clone was seen once. V is TRBV7-3 and J is TRBJ2-1, with D unresolved. V was clipped by 1 base and J by 8 bases, with 12 bases between them. The germline V gene has CDR1 SGHTA and CDR2 FQGTGA. This CDR3 has 14 amino acids. CDR3 region: CASSLNPSSDEQFF. DNA of the CDR3: TGTGCCAGCAGCTTAAACCCCTCGAGCGATGAGCAGTTCTTC.

The V and J genes are TRBV11-3 and TRBJ2-7; D may match TRBD1 or TRBD2 (5 bases each). The CDR3 length is 13 residues. V was cut by 6 bases and J by 0 bases, with 9 bases left in between. The V gene's germline CDR1 is SGHNT and CDR2 YENEEA. CDR3 protein: CASSPGSSYEQYF. The CDR3 bases are TGTGCCAGCAGTCCAGGGAGCTCCTACGAGCAGTACTTC.

This clone is a singleton in its sample. This chain connects TRBV5-1 to TRBJ2-1; TRBD2 aligns across 12 bases. The CDR3 totals 14 residues. After removal of 8 bases from V and 8 bases from J, the junction contained 8 bases not matched to a gene. The germline V gene encodes CDR1 SGHRS and CDR2 YFSETQ. The CDR3 loop is CASRRGLAGDEQFF. CDR3 sequence (DNA): TGCGCCAGTCGTCGGGGACTAGCGGGCGATGAGCAGTTCTTC.

The genes are TRBV15 and TRBJ2-1, with 12 bases that match TRBD2. V shed 0 bases and J 9 bases; nucleotides not matched to a gene: 6. CDR1 is LNHNV and CDR2 is YYDKDF in the germline V gene (reference sequence). CDR3 length: 16 amino acids. The CDR3 DNA reads TGTGCCACCAGCAGAGATCTGGCTAGCGGGAGGGGTGAGCAGTTCTTC. Translated: CATSRDLASGRGEQFF.

The rearrangement uses TRBV28 and TRBJ2-3; D may correspond to TRBD1 or TRBD2 (5 bases each). CDR1 is MDHEN and CDR2 is SYDVKM in the germline V gene. The germline V and J ends were trimmed by 2 bases and 6 bases, with 15 bases remaining between them. The CDR3 contains 15 residues. CDR3 DNA: TGTGCCAGCAGTTTAGCCGGGGCCGGGGAGGATACGCAGTATTTT. Its translation is CASSLAGAGEDTQYF. The full variable domain, its missing parts supplied by reference TRBV28 and TRBJ2-3, is DVKVTQSSRYLVKRTGEKVFLECVQDMDHENMFWYRQDPGLGLRLIYFSYDVKMKEKGDIPEGYSVSREKKERFSLILESASTNQTSMYLCASSLAGAGEDTQYFGPGTRLTVL.

The rearrangement links TRBV4-2 to TRBJ2-4; no clear D gene. Deletions cut 0 bases from V and 0 bases from J, with 6 bases between. Germline CDR1 is LGHNA and CDR2 is YNFKEQ. This CDR3 region has 15 residues. CDR3 coding DNA: TGTGCCAGCAGCCAAGATGACCTAGCCAAAAACATTCAGTACTTC. Protein sequence: CASSQDDLAKNIQYF.

The chain joins TRBV7-2 to TRBJ1-1; D gene uncertain. Germline V gene lookup returns CDR1 SGHTA and CDR2 FQGNSA. This CDR3 is built from 16 residues. Trimming removed 2 bases at V and 4 bases at J, with 17 bases between. This CDR3 is CASSLNSPRLSTEAFF. In DNA form, the CDR3 reads TGTGCCAGCAGCTTAAACTCCCCCAGGTTGTCCACTGAAGCTTTCTTT.

The rearrangement links TRBV29-1 to TRBJ2-7; TRBD2 aligns across 13 bases. This CDR3 is 16 amino acids long. The ends lost 0 bases at V and 6 bases at J; junction bases unmatched: 8. Germline V gene data show CDR1 as SQVTM and CDR2 as ANQGSEA. In DNA, the CDR3 is TGCAGCGTTGAAGAGCTACGGACTAGCGGGAGTGGCGAGCAGTACTTC. It codes for CSVEELRTSGSGEQYF.

The CDR3 loop reads CASSEGWTREKLFF. CDR3 in DNA: TGTGCCAGCAGCGAGGGATGGACGAGAGAAAAACTGTTTTTT. The chain joins TRBV9 to TRBJ1-4; no clear D. The CDR3 runs 14 residues. Trimming removed 3 bases at V and 8 bases at J, with 14 bases between. Germline CDR1 SGDLS, CDR2 YYNGEE. Using reference TRBV9 and TRBJ1-4 for the parts outside the CDR3, the full variable domain is DSGVTQTPKHLITATGQRVTLRCSPRSGDLSVYWYQQSLDQGLQFLIQYYNGEERAKGNILERFSAQQFPDLHSELNLSSLELGDSALYFCASSEGWTREKLFFGSGTQLSVL.

The chain joins TRBV7-2 to TRBJ1-1, with D unresolved. V gave up 3 bases and J gave up 3 bases, with 2 bases separating them. The CDR3 is made up of 11 amino acids. In germline, CDR1 is SGHTA, CDR2 FQGNSA. This CDR3 reads CASSFYTEAFF. In DNA, the CDR3 is TGTGCCAGCAGCTTTTACACTGAAGCTTTCTTT.

The rearrangement links TRBV7-2 to TRBJ2-2, with 9 bases lining up with TRBD2. Germline V CDR1 and CDR2: SGHTA, FQGNSA. The CDR3 is 17 residues long. The ends lost 1 base at V and 4 bases at J; junction bases unmatched: 7. This CDR3 is CASSLVGSGSRTGELFF. The CDR3 region has the DNA TGTGCCAGCAGCTTAGTTGGTAGCGGGAGTCGCACCGGGGAGCTGTTTTTT.

This sequence joins TRBV28 and TRBJ2-7; no clear D. V was clipped by 5 bases and J by 2 bases, with 10 bases between them. Germline V gene data show CDR1 as MDHEN and CDR2 as SYDVKM. This CDR3 has 13 amino acids. The CDR3 sequence is CASSGSWTYEQYF. The CDR3 region has the DNA TGTGCCAGCAGTGGTTCTTGGACCTACGAGCAGTACTTC.

CDR3 amino acids: CASSVLRGYSEKLFF. The CDR3 DNA reads TGTGCCAGCAGTGTGTTAAGGGGATATAGTGAAAAACTGTTTTTT. The rearrangement uses TRBV25-1 and TRBJ1-4; a weak D match, TRBD1 (5 bases). V was pared by 4 bases and J by 7 bases, with 16 bases between. The CDR3 covers 15 residues. Germline V lookup: CDR1 MGHDK, CDR2 SYGVNS.

This chain links TRBV19 with TRBJ2-5, with D hard to call. This CDR3 is 11 amino acids long. V gave up 3 bases and J gave up 5 bases, with 4 bases separating them. Per germline, CDR1 LNHDA and CDR2 SQIVND (reference sequence). CDR3 loop: CASSISETQYF. Written as DNA, the CDR3 is TGTGCCAGTAGTATTAGCGAGACCCAGTACTTC.